The 12 T cell receptor beta chains presented below share a single source sample, sequenced in a study of T-cell memory formation after mild COVID-19. TCRdb itself ran the 5' RACE reads through MiXCR, one entry per CDR3 protein. The sample has hundreds of thousands of distinct CDR3 sequences, approximately 27% seen once. Sequenced input: PBMCs or a T cell subset sorted from them (not recorded which). The receptors originated from an adult woman who had mild COVID-19 (a few samples of this study predate the infection). Cell type and time point are not known.

Many counts were recorded for this clonotype. This sequence joins TRBV6-6 and TRBJ2-1; D remains unclear. This CDR3 has 14 amino acids. Trimming removed 0 bases from V and 4 bases from J, with 7 bases in between. Per germline, CDR1 MNHNY and CDR2 SVGAGI (reference sequence). The CDR3 DNA is TGTGCCAGCAGTTACTCGAGAGTTTACAATGAGCAGTTCTTC. Amino acid sequence: CASSYSRVYNEQFF.

This clonotype was seen a few times. The J gene is TRBJ2-7, the V gene TRBV29-1; D may be TRBD2 (5 bases). This CDR3 is built from 13 residues. The V end was cut by 5 bases, the J end by 2 bases, with 13 bases between. Germline loops: CDR1 SQVTM, CDR2 ANQGSEA. CDR3 sequence: CSVTTTGTYEQYF. CDR3 DNA: TGCAGCGTTACCACGACGGGGACCTACGAGCAGTACTTC.

V is TRBV29-1 and J is TRBJ2-2, with D unclear. The CDR3 contains 14 residues. The V gene lost 7 bases and the J gene lost 0 bases, with 12 bases spanning the gap. Germline CDR1 SQVTM, CDR2 ANQGSEA. The CDR3 region is CSAVVRSNTGELFF. CDR3 nucleotides: TGCAGCGCAGTTGTGCGGTCGAACACCGGGGAGCTGTTTTTT.

This clonotype was found a few times. This rearrangement joins TRBV12-3 or TRBV12-4 to TRBJ2-2; TRBD2 agrees at 8 bases. This CDR3 region has 13 residues. The V and J ends lost 6 bases and 6 bases, in that order; junction bases with no gene match: 3. The CDR3 is CASSLTSAGELFF. The CDR3 DNA sequence: TGTGCCAGCAGCTTGACTAGCGCCGGGGAGCTGTTTTTT.

The chain is built from TRBV12-3 or TRBV12-4 and TRBJ2-1; TRBD1 is a possible D gene (6 bases). Deletions cut 6 bases from V and 8 bases from J, with 14 bases between. This CDR3 has 13 amino acids. This CDR3 is CASSLFGQHEQFF. Written as DNA, the CDR3 is TGTGCCAGCAGCCTGTTCGGACAGCATGAGCAGTTCTTC.

This clonotype appeared a few times. The rearrangement links TRBV24-1 to TRBJ2-3, with TRBD2 identical over 8 bases. From germline, CDR1 is KGHDR and CDR2 SFDVKD. The CDR3 spans 16 residues. Trimming took 4 bases from V and 6 from J; bases not matched to a gene: 11. CDR3 sequence: CATSDTGTRGQDTQYF. CDR3 bases: TGTGCCACCAGTGACACTGGGACTAGAGGCCAGGATACGCAGTATTTT.

The V call is TRBV20-1, the J call TRBJ2-7; 9 bases agree with TRBD1. Germline V gene sequence: CDR1 DFQATT, CDR2 SNEGSKA (reference sequence). This CDR3 region has 16 residues. V shed 1 base, J shed 3 bases, and the junction held 10 bases outside the gene matches. CDR3 loop: CSARVSDRGAGYEQYF. CDR3 sequence (DNA): TGCAGTGCTAGAGTTTCGGACAGGGGAGCCGGCTACGAGCAGTACTTC.

In this sample, this clonotype turned up a few times. The J gene is TRBJ1-2, the V gene TRBV7-2; possibly TRBD1 for D (5 bases). This CDR3 is 13 amino acids long. Per the germline V gene, CDR1 is SGHTA and CDR2 is FQGNSA. The V gene lost 5 bases and the J gene lost 6 bases, with 13 bases spanning the gap. The CDR3 DNA reads as TGTGCCAGCAGCCCAGGGATATACGATGGCTACACCTTC. The encoded protein is CASSPGIYDGYTF.

This sequence joins TRBV6-1 and TRBJ2-5, with TRBD2 matching over 10 bases. Germline V gives CDR1 MNHNS, CDR2 SASEGT. The CDR3 is made up of 16 amino acids. V dropped 2 bases and J dropped 4; count of bases not matched to a gene: 7. Here the CDR3 DNA reads TGTGCCAGCAGTGAACTAGCGGGGGAACCGGGAGAGACCCAGTACTTC. Translated: CASSELAGEPGETQYF.

V gene TRBV5-1 combines with J gene TRBJ2-1; 8 bases align to TRBD1. V was clipped by 7 bases and J by 2 bases; unmatched bases: 8. The CDR3 covers 15 residues. Per germline, CDR1 SGHRS and CDR2 YFSETQ. The CDR3 coding sequence is TGCGCCAGCGGGGCCGGGACAGGCGCCTACAATGAGCAGTTCTTC. Translating gives CASGAGTGAYNEQFF.

Only a few counts were recorded for this clonotype. The CDR3 is CATSEAGVVADTQYF. The CDR3 DNA is TGTGCCACCAGTGAAGCGGGGGTTGTGGCAGATACGCAGTATTTT. The chain couples TRBV24-1 to TRBJ2-3; TRBD2 aligns across 8 bases. Germline V CDR1 and CDR2: KGHDR, SFDVKD. The CDR3 loop spans 15 amino acids. V gave up 4 bases and J gave up 4 bases; unmatched junction bases: 6.

The gene calls are TRBV19 and TRBJ1-2; D is undetermined. Germline CDR1 LNHDA, CDR2 SQIVND (reference sequence). The V and J ends lost 4 bases and 4 bases respectively, with 13 bases between them. The CDR3 totals 14 residues. In DNA form, the CDR3 reads TGTGCCAGTAGTACCGGACCCACCACCTATGGCTACACCTTC. It is translated as CASSTGPTTYGYTF.